This TCR beta chain was recorded in a study of human T cells and chemical hapten exposure. In the library, unique molecular identifiers were attached to individual cDNA molecules. Authors' processing steps: Per sample, the median was 95,638 TCRs, with values from roughly 23,000 to 640,000. MiXCR was run by TCRdb on the RACE reads, yielding one entry per CDR3 protein. TCRdb, not the original authors, processed these V and J calls. The sample shows about 45,000 distinct CDR3 sequences, about 4.8% of them seen only once. As to time point: healthy volunteer bleed at 2 weeks. Whole blood that had not been fractionated was the source of extracted total RNA. Study results and caveats: The number of TCRs over 1 in 1000 frequency stayed unchanged after DPC.

CDR1 SGDLS and CDR2 YYNGEE come from the germline V gene. The CDR3 length is 14 residues. The V end was cut by 3 bases, the J end by 1 base, with 10 bases between. Many counts were recorded for this clonotype. Its antigen is not identified. J is TRBJ2-5 and V is TRBV9; D assignment may be TRBD1 or TRBD2 (5 bases each). Sequenced sample: whole blood. The TCR originated in a human donor in good health. Some clones in this sample may be carry-over from other donors' samples. CDR3 sequence reads: CASSASGTQETQYF. Written as DNA, the CDR3 is TGTGCCAGCAGCGCCTCCGGGACCCAAGAGACCCAGTACTTC.